Sequencing of this T cell receptor (beta chain) was carried out in a study of blood T cell repertoires in COVID-19. Per the original methods: Researchers report that nucleated cell counts were estimated from reference gene primer amplification. Sequencing was performed with immunoSEQ multiplex PCR; in TCRdb, only in-frame clones are kept and a portion is missing. Clonal size and the V and J genes are those of that table, whereas D and trimming came from the DNA. Of fewer than 300,000 clones in the sample, 91% were seen once. The junction had 9 bases not matched to a gene; V was cut back by 3 bases and J by 4 bases. This CDR3 region has 19 residues. Per the germline V gene, CDR1 is MNHEY and CDR2 is SMNVEV (reference sequence).

Specimen: peripheral blood. The receptor was derived from a woman between 25 and 40 years old with COVID-19, enrolled during active disease. J is TRBJ2-6 and V is TRBV27; 13 bases line up with TRBD2. The CDR3 spells CASSFGLAGVGSGANVLTF. CDR3 DNA: TGTGCCAGCAGTTTCGGACTAGCGGGAGTCGGTTCCGGGGCCAACGTCCTGACTTTC.